One T cell receptor (beta chain) is described in this entry. Its matching antigen is unknown. Clones were read by immunoSEQ multiplex PCR, and TCRdb kept only the in-frame ones, dropping some. Among about 50,000 clones listed, over 75% were seen once. Germline V CDR1 and CDR2: SGHDN, FVKESK. The germline V and J ends were trimmed by 4 bases and 2 bases, with 16 bases remaining between them. The CDR3 is 16 amino acids. These data belong to a study of OX40 agonist ivuxolimab in advanced cancers. Across the whole study: Three patients, one with hepatocellular carcinoma and two with cutaneous melanoma, achieved partial responses. Overall study findings and caveats: Specificity for antigen went undetermined in the expanded peripheral T cells.

Exclusion of a patient followed from autoimmune disease history or systemic immunosuppression. The origin of this receptor is an adult with an advanced solid tumor such as melanoma, head and neck, liver or kidney cancer. The source was CD4+ or CD8+ T cells sorted from blood, collected in a trial of the OX40 agonist ivuxolimab. The genes are TRBV14 and TRBJ2-3; unclear D gene. The CDR3 bases are TGTGCCAGCAGCCGTCTAACGGACGCATACACAGATACGCAGTATTTT. Amino acids: CASSRLTDAYTDTQYF.